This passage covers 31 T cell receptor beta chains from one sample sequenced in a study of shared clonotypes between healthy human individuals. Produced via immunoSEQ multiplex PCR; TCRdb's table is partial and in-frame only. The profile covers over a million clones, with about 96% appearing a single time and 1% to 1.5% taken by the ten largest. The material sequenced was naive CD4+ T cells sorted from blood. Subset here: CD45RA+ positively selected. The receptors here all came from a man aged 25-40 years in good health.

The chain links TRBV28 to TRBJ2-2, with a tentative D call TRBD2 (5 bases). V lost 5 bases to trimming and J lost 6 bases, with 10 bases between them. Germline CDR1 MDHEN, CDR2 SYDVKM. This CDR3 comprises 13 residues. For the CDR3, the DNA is TGTGCCAGCAGTCAGCGACTACCCGGGGAGCTGTTTTTT. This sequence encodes CASSQRLPGELFF.

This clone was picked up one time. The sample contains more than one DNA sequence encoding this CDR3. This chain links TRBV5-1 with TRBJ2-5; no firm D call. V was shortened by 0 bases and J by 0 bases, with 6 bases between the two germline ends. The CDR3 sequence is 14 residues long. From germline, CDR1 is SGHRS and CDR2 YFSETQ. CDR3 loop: CASSLGPNQETQYF. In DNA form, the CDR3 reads TGCGCCAGCAGCTTGGGACCAAACCAAGAGACCCAGTACTTC.

The CDR3 loop reads CATSRGGAAWSGYTF. The DNA of the CDR3 is TGTGCCACCTCCAGAGGGGGCGCCGCTTGGTCTGGCTACACCTTC. The chain couples TRBV15 to TRBJ1-2; 7 nucleotides match TRBD1. Germline V gene lookup returns CDR1 LNHNV and CDR2 YYDKDF (reference sequence). The CDR3 contains 15 residues. V shed 8 bases, J shed 7 bases, and the junction held 16 bases outside the gene matches.

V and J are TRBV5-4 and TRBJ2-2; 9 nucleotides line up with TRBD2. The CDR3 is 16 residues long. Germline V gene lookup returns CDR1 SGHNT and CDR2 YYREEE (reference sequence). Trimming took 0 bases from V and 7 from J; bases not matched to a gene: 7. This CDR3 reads CASSLERGRGGGELFF. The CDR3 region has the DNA TGTGCCAGCAGCTTGGAACGCGGGAGGGGTGGCGGGGAGCTGTTTTTT.

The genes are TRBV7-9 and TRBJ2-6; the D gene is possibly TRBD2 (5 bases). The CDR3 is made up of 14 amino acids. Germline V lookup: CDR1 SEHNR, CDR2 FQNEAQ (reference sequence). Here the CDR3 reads CETSGGSGANVLTF. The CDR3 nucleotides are TGTGAGACGAGCGGAGGTTCTGGGGCCAACGTCCTGACTTTC.

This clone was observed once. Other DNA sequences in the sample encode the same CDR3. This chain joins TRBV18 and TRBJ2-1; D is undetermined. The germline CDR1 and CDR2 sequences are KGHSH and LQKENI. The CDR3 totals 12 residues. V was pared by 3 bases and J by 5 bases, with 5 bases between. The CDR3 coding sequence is TGTGCCAGCTCACCGGACCACAATGAGCAGTTCTTC. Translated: CASSPDHNEQFF.

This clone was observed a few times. The CDR3 protein is CASSLRLTTGLYEQYF. The CDR3 DNA is TGTGCCAGCAGTTTGCGACTCACTACAGGGCTTTACGAGCAGTACTTC. This chain links TRBV27 with TRBJ2-7, with D perhaps matching TRBD1 (6 bases). V lost 3 bases and J 4 bases, leaving 19 bases between the germline ends. Germline V gives CDR1 MNHEY, CDR2 SMNVEV (reference sequence). This CDR3 comprises 16 residues.

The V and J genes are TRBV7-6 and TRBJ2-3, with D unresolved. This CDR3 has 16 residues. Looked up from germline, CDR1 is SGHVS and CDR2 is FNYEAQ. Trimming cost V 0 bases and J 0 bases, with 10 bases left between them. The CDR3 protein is CASSLATQSSTDTQYF. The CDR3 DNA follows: TGTGCCAGCAGCTTAGCTACCCAGTCAAGCACAGATACGCAGTATTTT.

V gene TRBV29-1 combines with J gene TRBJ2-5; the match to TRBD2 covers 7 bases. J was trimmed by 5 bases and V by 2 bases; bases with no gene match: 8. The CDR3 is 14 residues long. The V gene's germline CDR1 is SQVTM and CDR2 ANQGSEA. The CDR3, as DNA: TGCAGCGTTGAAACCCCAAGGGAGGGCGAGACCCAGTACTTC. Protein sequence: CSVETPREGETQYF. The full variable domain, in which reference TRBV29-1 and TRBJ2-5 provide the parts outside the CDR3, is SAVISQKPSRDICQRGTSLTIQCQVDSQVTMMFWYRQQPGQSLTLIATANQGSEATYESGFVIDKFPISRPNLTFSTLTVSNMSPEDSSIYLCSVETPREGETQYFGPGTRLLVL.

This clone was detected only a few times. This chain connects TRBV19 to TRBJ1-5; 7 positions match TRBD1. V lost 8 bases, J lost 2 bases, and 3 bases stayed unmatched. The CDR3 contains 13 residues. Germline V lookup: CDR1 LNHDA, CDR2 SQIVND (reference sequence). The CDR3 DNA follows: TGTGCCAGTGCCGGGACAGGCAATCAGCCCCAGCATTTT. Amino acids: CASAGTGNQPQHF.

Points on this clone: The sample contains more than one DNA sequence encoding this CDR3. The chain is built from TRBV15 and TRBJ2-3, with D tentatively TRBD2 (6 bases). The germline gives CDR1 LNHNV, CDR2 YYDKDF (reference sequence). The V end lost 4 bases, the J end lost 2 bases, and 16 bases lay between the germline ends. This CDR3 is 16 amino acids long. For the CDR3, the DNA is TGTGCCACCAGCAAACGGGACTCGTTCCTCACAGATACGCAGTATTTT. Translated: CATSKRDSFLTDTQYF.

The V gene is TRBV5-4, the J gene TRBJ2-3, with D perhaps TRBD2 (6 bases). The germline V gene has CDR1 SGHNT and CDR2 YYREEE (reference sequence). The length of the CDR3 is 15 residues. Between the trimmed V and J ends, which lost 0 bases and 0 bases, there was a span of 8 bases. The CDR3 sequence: CASSLDSGSTDTQYF. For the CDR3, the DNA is TGTGCCAGCAGCTTGGACAGCGGGAGCACAGATACGCAGTATTTT.

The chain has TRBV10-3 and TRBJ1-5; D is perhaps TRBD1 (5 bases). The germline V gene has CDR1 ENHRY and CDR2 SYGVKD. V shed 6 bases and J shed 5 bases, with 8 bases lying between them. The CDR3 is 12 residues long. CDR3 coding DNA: TGTGCCATCAGCGGGGCCGATCAGCCCCAGCATTTT. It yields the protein CAISGADQPQHF.

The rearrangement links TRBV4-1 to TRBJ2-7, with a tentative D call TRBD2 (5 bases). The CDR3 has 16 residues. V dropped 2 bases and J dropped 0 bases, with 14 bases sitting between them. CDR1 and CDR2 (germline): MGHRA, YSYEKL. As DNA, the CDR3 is TGCGCCAGCAGCCAAAACCCGAGCGGAAGCTCCTACGAGCAGTACTTC. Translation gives CASSQNPSGSSYEQYF.

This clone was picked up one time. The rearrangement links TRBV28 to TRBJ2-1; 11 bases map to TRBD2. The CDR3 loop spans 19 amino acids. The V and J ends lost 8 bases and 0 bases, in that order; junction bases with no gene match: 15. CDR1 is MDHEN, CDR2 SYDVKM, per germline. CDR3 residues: CASATQASGRTSSYNEQFF. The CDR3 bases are TGTGCCAGCGCGACCCAGGCTAGCGGGAGGACGAGCTCCTACAATGAGCAGTTCTTC. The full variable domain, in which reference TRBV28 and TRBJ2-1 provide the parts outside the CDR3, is DVKVTQSSRYLVKRTGEKVFLECVQDMDHENMFWYRQDPGLGLRLIYFSYDVKMKEKGDIPEGYSVSREKKERFSLILESASTNQTSMYLCASATQASGRTSSYNEQFFGPGTRLTVL.

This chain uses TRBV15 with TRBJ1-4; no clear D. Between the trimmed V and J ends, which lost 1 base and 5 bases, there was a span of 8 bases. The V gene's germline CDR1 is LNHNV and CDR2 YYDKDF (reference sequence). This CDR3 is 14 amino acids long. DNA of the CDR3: TGTGCCACCAGCAGAGCTTGGGAAAATGAAAAACTGTTTTTT. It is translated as CATSRAWENEKLFF.

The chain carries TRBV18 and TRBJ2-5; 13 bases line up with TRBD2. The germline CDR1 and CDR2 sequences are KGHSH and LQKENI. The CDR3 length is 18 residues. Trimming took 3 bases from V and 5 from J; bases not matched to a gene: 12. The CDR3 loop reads CASSPGLGTSGIRETQYF. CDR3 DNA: TGTGCCAGCTCACCCGGCCTTGGGACTAGCGGGATCCGGGAGACCCAGTACTTC.

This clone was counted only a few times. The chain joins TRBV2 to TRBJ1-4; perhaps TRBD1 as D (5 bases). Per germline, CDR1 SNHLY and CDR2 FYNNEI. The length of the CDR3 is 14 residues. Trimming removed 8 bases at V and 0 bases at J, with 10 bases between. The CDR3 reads CASGGAATNEKLFF. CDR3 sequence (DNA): TGTGCCAGCGGTGGGGCCGCAACTAATGAAAAACTGTTTTTT. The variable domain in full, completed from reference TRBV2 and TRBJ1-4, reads EPEVTQTPSHQVTQMGQEVILRCVPISNHLYFYWYRQILGQKVEFLVSFYNNEISEKSEIFDDQFSVERPDGSNFTLKIRSTKLEDSAMYFCASGGAATNEKLFFGSGTQLSVL.

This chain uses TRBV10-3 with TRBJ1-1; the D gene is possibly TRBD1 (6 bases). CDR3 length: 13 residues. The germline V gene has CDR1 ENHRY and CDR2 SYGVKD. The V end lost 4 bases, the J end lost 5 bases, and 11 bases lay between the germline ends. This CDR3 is CAISVQGGTEAFF. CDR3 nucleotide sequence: TGTGCCATCAGTGTACAGGGAGGGACTGAAGCTTTCTTT.

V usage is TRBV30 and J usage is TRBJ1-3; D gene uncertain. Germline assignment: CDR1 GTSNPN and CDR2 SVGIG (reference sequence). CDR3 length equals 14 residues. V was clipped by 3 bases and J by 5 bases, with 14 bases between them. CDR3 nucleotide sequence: TGTGCCTGGAGCCTGACTCGTCTCCGAAACACCATATATTTT. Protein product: CAWSLTRLRNTIYF.

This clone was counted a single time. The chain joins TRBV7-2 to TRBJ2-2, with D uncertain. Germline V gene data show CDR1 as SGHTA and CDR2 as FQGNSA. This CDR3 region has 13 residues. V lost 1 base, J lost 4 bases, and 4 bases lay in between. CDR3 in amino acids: CASSLVLTGELFF. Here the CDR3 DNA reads TGTGCCAGCAGCTTAGTCCTCACCGGGGAGCTGTTTTTT.

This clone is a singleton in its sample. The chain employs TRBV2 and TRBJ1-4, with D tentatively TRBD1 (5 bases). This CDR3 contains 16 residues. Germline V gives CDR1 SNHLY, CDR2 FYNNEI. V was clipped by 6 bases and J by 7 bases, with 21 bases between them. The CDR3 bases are TGTGCCAGCAGATCCCGGGGGACCAGGCTCGGTGAAAAACTGTTTTTT. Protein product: CASRSRGTRLGEKLFF.

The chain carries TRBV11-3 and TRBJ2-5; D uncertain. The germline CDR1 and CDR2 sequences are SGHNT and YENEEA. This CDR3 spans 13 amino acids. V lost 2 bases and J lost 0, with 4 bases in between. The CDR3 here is CASSLTDQETQYF. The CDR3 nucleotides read TGTGCCAGCAGCTTAACGGACCAAGAGACCCAGTACTTC. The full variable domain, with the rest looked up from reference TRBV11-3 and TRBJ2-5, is EAGVVQSPRYKIIEKKQPVAFWCNPISGHNTLYWYLQNLGQGPELLIRYENEEAVDDSQLPKDRFSAERLKGVDSTLKIQPAELGDSAVYLCASSLTDQETQYFGPGTRLLVL.

The CDR3 is CASSPNRWAGTSDETQYF. Written as DNA, the CDR3 is TGTGCCAGCAGTCCCAACAGGTGGGCCGGGACTAGCGATGAGACCCAGTACTTC. This chain connects TRBV7-9 to TRBJ2-5; TRBD2 aligns across 10 bases. The CDR3 is 18 residues long. J was trimmed by 5 bases and V by 6 bases; bases with no gene match: 18. Germline V gene data show CDR1 as SEHNR and CDR2 as FQNEAQ (reference sequence).

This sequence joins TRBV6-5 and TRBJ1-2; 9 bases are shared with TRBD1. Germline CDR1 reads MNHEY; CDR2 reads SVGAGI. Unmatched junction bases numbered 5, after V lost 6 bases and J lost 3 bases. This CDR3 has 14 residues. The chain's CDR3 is CASRQTGGDYGYTF. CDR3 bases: TGTGCCAGCAGGCAGACAGGGGGGGACTATGGCTACACCTTC.

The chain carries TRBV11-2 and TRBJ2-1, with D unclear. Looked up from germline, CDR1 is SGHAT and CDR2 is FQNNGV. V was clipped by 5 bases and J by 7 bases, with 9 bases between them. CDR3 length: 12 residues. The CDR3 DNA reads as TGTGCCAGCAGCGATACCCAAAATGAGCAGTTCTTC. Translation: CASSDTQNEQFF.

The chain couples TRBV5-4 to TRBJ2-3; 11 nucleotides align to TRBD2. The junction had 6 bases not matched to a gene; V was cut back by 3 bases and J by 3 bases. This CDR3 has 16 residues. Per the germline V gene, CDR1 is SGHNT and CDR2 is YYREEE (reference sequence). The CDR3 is CASSSITSGRTDTQYF. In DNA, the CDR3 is TGTGCCAGCAGCTCCATAACTAGCGGGAGAACAGATACGCAGTATTTT.

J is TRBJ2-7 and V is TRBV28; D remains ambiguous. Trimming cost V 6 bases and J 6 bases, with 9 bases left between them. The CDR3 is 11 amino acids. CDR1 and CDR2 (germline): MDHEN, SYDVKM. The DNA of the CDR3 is TGTGCCAGCAGCTGGGTGGGCGAGCAGTACTTC. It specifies CASSWVGEQYF. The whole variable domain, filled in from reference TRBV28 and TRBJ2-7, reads DVKVTQSSRYLVKRTGEKVFLECVQDMDHENMFWYRQDPGLGLRLIYFSYDVKMKEKGDIPEGYSVSREKKERFSLILESASTNQTSMYLCASSWVGEQYFGPGTRLTVT.

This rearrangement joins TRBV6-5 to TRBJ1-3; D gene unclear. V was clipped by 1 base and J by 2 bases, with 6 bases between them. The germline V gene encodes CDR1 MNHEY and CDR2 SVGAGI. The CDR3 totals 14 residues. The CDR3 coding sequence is TGTGCCAGCAGTTACTTGGCCGCTGGAAACACCATATATTTT. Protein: CASSYLAAGNTIYF.

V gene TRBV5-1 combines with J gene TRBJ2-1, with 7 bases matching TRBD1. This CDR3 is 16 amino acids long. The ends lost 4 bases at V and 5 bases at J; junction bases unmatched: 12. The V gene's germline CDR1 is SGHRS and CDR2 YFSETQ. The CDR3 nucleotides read TGCGCCAGCAGCAGGACAGGAAACAAGGGAAACAATGAGCAGTTCTTC. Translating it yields CASSRTGNKGNNEQFF.

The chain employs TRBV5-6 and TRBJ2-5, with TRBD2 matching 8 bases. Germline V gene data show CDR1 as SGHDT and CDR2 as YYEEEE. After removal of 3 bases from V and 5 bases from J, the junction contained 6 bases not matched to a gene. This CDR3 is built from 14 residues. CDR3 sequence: CASSSPRGGETQYF. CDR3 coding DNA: TGTGCCAGCAGCTCACCCCGGGGGGGGGAGACCCAGTACTTC.